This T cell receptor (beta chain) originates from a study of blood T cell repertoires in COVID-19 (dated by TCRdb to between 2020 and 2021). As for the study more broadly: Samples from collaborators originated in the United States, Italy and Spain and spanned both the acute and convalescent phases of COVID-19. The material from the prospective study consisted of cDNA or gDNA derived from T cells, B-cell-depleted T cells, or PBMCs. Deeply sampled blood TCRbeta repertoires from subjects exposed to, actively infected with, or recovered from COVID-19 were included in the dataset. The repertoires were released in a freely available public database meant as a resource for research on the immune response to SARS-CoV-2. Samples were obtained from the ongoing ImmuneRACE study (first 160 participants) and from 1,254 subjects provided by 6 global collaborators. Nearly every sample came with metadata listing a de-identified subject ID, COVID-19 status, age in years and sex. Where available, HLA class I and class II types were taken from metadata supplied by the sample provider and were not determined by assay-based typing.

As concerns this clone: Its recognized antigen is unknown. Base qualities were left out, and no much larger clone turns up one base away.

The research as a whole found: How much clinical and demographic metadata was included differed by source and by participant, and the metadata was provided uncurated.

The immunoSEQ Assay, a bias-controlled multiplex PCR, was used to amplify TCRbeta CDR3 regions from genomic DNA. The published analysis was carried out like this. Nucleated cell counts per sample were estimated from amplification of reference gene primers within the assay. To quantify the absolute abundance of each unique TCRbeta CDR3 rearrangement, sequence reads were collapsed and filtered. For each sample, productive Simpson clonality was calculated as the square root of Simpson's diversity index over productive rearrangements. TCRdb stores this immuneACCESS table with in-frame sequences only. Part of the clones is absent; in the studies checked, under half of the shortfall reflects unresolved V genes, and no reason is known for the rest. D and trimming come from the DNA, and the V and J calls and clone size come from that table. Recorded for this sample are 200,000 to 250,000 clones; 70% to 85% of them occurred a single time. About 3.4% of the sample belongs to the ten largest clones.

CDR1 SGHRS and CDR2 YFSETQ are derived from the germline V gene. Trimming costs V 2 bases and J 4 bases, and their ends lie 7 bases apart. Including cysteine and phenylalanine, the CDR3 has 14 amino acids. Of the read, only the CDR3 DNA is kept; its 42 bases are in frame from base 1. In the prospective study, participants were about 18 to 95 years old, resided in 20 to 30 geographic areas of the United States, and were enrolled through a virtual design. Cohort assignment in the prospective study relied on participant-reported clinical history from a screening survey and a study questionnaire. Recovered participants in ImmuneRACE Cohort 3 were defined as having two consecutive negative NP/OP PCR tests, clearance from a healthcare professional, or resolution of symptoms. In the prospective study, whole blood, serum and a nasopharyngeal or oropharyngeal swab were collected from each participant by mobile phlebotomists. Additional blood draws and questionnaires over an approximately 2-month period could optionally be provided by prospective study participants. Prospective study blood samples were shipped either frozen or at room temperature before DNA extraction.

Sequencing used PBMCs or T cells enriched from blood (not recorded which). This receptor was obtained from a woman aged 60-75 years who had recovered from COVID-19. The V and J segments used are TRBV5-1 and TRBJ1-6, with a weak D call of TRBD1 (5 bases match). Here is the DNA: TGCGCCAGCAGCTTACGACAGTATAATTCACCCCTCCACTTT. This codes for CASSLRQYNSPLHF. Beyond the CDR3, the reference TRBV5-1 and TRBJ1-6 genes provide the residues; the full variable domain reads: KAGVTQTPRYLIKTRGQQVTLSCSPISGHRSVSWYQQTPGQGLQFLFEYFSETQRNKGNFPGRFSGRQFSNSRSEMNVSTLELGDSALYLCASSLRQYNSPLHFGNGTRLTVT.